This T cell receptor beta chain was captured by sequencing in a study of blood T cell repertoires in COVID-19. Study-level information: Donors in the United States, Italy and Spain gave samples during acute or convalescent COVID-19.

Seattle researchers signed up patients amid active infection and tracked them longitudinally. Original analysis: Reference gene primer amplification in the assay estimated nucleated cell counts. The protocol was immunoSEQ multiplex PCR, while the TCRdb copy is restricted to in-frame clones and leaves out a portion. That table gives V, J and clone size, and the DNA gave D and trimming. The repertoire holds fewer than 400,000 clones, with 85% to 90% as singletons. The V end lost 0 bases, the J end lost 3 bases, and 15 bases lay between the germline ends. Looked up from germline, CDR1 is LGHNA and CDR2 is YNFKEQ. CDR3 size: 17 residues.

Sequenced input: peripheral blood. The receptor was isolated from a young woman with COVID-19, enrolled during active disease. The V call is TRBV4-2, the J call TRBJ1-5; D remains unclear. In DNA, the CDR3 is TGTGCCAGCAGCCAAGAGTTACAGACCTTTAACAATCAGCCCCAGCATTTT. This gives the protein CASSQELQTFNNQPQHF.